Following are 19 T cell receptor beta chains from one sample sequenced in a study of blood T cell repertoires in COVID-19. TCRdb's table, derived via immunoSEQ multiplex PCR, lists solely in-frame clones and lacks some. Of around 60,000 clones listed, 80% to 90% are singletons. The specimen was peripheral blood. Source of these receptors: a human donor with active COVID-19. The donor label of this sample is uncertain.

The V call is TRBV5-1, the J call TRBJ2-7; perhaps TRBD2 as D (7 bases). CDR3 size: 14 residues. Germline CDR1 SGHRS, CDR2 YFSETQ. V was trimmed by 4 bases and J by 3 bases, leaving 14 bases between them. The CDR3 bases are TGCGCCAGCAGCCGGGGGGACACCTTCTACGAGCAGTACTTC. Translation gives CASSRGDTFYEQYF. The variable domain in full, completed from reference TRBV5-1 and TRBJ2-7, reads KAGVTQTPRYLIKTRGQQVTLSCSPISGHRSVSWYQQTPGQGLQFLFEYFSETQRNKGNFPGRFSGRQFSNSRSEMNVSTLELGDSALYLCASSRGDTFYEQYFGPGTRLTVT.

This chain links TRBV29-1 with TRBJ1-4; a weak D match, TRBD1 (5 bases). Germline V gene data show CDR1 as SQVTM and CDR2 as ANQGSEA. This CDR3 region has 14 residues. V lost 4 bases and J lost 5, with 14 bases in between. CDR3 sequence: CSVGSGTANEKLFF. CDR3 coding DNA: TGCAGCGTTGGGTCCGGGACTGCAAATGAAAAACTGTTTTTT.

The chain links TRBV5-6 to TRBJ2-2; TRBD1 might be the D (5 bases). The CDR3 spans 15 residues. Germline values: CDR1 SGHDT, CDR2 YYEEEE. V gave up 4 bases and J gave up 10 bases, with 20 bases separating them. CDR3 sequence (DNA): TGTGCCAGCAGCCCAGACCCCACAGGTGGCGTGGAGCTGTTTTTT. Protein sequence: CASSPDPTGGVELFF.

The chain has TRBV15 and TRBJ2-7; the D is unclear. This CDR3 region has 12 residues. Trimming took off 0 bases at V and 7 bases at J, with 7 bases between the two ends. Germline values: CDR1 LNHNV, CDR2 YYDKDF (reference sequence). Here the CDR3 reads CATSRESPEQYF. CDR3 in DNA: TGTGCCACCAGCAGAGAGTCCCCTGAGCAGTACTTC.

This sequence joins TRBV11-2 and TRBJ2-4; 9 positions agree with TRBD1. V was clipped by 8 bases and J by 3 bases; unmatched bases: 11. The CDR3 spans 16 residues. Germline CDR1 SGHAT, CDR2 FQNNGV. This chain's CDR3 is CASARALDRGKNIQYF. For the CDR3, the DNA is TGTGCCAGCGCCCGAGCCCTGGACAGGGGCAAAAACATTCAGTACTTC.

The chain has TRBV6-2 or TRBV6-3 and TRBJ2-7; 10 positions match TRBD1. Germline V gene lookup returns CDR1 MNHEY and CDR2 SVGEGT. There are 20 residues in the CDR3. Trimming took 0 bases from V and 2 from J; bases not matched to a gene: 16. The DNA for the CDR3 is TGTGCCAGCAGTTACTCCCCGGGTGTAAGACAGGGGGCCGGAGCCTACGAGCAGTACTTC. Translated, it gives CASSYSPGVRQGAGAYEQYF.

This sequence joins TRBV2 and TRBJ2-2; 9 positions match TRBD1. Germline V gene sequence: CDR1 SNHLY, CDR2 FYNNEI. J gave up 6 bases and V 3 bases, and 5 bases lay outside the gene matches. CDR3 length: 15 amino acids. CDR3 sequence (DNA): TGTGCCAGCAGTGATCGGACAGGGGAGGCCGGGGAGCTGTTTTTT. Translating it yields CASSDRTGEAGELFF. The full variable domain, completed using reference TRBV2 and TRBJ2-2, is EPEVTQTPSHQVTQMGQEVILRCVPISNHLYFYWYRQILGQKVEFLVSFYNNEISEKSEIFDDQFSVERPDGSNFTLKIRSTKLEDSAMYFCASSDRTGEAGELFFGEGSRLTVL.

CDR3 DNA sequence: TGTGCCAGCAGTCCGAGTGGGCCCCAAGAGACCCAGTACTTC. Its translation is CASSPSGPQETQYF. The chain is built from TRBV6-5 and TRBJ2-5; no clear D gene. Germline CDR1 is MNHEY and CDR2 is SVGAGI. The V end lost 5 bases, the J end lost 1 base, and 11 bases lay between the germline ends. The length of the CDR3 is 14 residues.

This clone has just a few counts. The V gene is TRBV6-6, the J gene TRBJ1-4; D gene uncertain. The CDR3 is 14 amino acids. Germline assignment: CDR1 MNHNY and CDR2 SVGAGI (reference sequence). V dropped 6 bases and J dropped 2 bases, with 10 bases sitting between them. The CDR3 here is CASRPAITNEKLFF. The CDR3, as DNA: TGTGCCAGCAGACCAGCGATCACTAATGAAAAACTGTTTTTT.

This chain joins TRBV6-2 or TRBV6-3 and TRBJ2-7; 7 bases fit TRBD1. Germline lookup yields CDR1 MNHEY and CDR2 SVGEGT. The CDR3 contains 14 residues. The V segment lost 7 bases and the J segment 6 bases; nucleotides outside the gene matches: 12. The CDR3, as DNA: TGTGCCAGCAACCCCCGAGACAGGGTCCCCGAGCAGTACTTC. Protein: CASNPRDRVPEQYF.

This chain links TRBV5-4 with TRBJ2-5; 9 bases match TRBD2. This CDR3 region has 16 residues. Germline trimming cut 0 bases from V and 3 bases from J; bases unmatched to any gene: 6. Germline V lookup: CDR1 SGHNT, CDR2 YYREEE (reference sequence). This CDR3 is CASSLDASGAKETQYF. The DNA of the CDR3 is TGTGCCAGCAGCTTGGATGCTAGCGGGGCCAAAGAGACCCAGTACTTC.

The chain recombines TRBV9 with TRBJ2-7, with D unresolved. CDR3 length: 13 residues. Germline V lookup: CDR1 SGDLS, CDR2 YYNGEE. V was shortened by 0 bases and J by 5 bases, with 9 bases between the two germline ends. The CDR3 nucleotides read TGTGCCAGCAGCGTAGCTCTGGGCGACGAGCAGTACTTC. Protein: CASSVALGDEQYF.

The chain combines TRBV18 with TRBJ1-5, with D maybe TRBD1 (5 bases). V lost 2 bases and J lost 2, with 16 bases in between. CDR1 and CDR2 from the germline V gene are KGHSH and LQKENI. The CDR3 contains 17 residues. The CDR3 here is CASSPVKQALGNQPQHF. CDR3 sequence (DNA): TGTGCCAGCTCACCAGTAAAACAGGCGCTCGGCAATCAGCCCCAGCATTTT.

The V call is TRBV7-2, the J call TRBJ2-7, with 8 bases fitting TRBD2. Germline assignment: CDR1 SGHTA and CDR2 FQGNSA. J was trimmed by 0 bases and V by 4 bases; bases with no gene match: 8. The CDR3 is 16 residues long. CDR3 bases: TGTGCCAGCAGCTCCGCGGGCGGGGGGATCTCCTACGAGCAGTACTTC. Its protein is CASSSAGGGISYEQYF.

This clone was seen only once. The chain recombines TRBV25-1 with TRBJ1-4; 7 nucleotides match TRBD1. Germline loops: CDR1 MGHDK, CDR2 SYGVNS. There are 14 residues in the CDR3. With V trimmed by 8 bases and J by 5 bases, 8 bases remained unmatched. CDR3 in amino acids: CASGEATGNEKLFF. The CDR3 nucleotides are TGTGCCAGCGGAGAGGCGACAGGGAATGAAAAACTGTTTTTT.

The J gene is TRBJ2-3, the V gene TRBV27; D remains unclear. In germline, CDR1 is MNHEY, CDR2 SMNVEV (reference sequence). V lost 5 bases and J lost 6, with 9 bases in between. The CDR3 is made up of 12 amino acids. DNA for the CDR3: TGTGCCAGCAGTCCCCTGGGCGATACGCAGTATTTT. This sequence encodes CASSPLGDTQYF.

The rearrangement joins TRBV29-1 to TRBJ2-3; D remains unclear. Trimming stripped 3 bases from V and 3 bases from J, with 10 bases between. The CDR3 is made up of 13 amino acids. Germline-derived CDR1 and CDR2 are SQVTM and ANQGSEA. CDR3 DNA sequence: TGCAGCGTTGATGGGCGACGGACAGATACGCAGTATTTT. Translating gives CSVDGRRTDTQYF.

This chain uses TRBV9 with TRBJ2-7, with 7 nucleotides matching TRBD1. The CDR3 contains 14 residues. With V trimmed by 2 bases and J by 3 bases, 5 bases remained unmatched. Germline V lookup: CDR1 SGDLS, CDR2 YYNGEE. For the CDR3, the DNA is TGTGCCAGCAGCGTCGGACAGGTGAGCTACGAGCAGTACTTC. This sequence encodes CASSVGQVSYEQYF.

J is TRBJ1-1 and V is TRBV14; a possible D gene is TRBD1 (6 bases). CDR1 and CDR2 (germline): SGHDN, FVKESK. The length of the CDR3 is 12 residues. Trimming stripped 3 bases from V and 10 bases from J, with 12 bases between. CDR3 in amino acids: CASSHDRMGAFF. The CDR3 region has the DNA TGTGCCAGCAGCCACGACAGGATGGGAGCTTTCTTT.